This T cell receptor (beta chain) derives from a study of naive and memory T cell subsets. Study-wide points: A few larger clonotypes appeared in naive repertoires, especially CD8, possibly memory cells re-expressing CD45RA. Between naive and memory subsets, TCR abundance power law exponents differed.

This clonotype was observed at least ten times. Its antigen remains unidentified. The beta constant-region primer was an equimolar mix of two oligonucleotides covering TRBC1 and TRBC2. Nested alpha and beta constant-region primers with the SP2 primer drove four PCR rounds on ligated cDNA. Ligation attached a single-stranded oligonucleotide with a 12-nucleotide UMI and the SP2 primer to the cDNA 3' end. Via MiXCR, TCRdb re-called the UMI-ligation and nested PCR reads, giving one row per CDR3 protein. In the table there are 120,000 to 150,000 distinct CDR3 sequences, roughly a fifth of which are singletons. The CDR3 consists of 17 residues. Germline V lookup: CDR1 SGHVS, CDR2 FNYEAQ. With 5 bases clipped from V and 1 base from J, the junction kept 5 bases outside the gene matches. CD4+ T cell IFNgamma after overnight CMV lysate exposure gave donor CMV status. Four subsets defined by CD45RA and CD27 were sorted after CD3, CD4, CD8 and live/dead staining.

The sample comprised naive CD8+ T cells from blood. This sequence joins TRBV7-6 and TRBJ2-2; 12 bases match TRBD2. The TCR comes from a human donor in good health. CDR3 protein: CASSPRTSGVNTGELFF. The CDR3 nucleotides are TGTGCCAGCAGCCCGAGGACTAGCGGGGTGAACACCGGGGAGCTGTTTTTT.